The 20 T cell receptor beta chains in this list originate from one sample, sequenced in a study of T cell responses to AZD1222 COVID-19 vaccine. The repertoire was sequenced with immunoSEQ multiplex PCR; TCRdb's copy has only in-frame clones and lacks some. The profile shows 150,000 to 200,000 clones, around 92% of them singletons. The material was peripheral blood, obtained on day 0 of AZD1222 vaccination. These receptor sequences come from an adult in good health.

The chain couples TRBV7-2 to TRBJ2-4; no firm D call. CDR1 SGHTA and CDR2 FQGNSA come from the germline V gene. This CDR3 is built from 15 residues. V was shortened by 5 bases and J by 0 bases, with 11 bases between the two germline ends. CDR3 loop: CASSRLQEAKNIQYF. The CDR3 DNA follows: TGTGCCAGCAGCCGTCTGCAGGAAGCCAAAAACATTCAGTACTTC.

This chain links TRBV18 with TRBJ1-3; D ambiguous. V lost 2 bases, J lost 1 base, and 12 bases lay in between. The CDR3 extends over 16 amino acids. Per the germline V gene, CDR1 is KGHSH and CDR2 is LQKENI. The DNA for the CDR3 is TGTGCCAGCTCACCAGAACTTGGACCTTCTGGAAACACCATATATTTT. Its protein product is CASSPELGPSGNTIYF.

V usage is TRBV7-2 and J usage is TRBJ2-7; 10 bases are a match to TRBD2. The CDR3 covers 13 residues. CDR1 and CDR2 from the germline V gene are SGHTA and FQGNSA. The DNA of the CDR3 is TGTGCCAGCAGCTTAGCCCCGGGACTAGCGCCTGTGGTC. Translated, it gives CASSLAPGLAPVV.

The V and J genes are TRBV21-1 and TRBJ2-1; the D call of TRBD2 is as the table states it, not checked on the DNA. TRBV21-1 is described as a pseudogene. The CDR3 loop spans 21 amino acids. The CDR3 reads CASTYSGLAGGSPRSYNEQFF. In DNA form, the CDR3 reads TGTGCCAGCACATATTCCGGACTAGCGGGAGGGTCCCCAAGGTCCTACAATGAGCAGTTCTTC.

J is TRBJ1-2 and V is TRBV29-1; 7 bases line up with TRBD1. The CDR3 has 12 amino acids. J lost 4 bases, V lost 7 bases, and 6 bases had no gene match. Germline V lookup: CDR1 SQVTM, CDR2 ANQGSEA. The chain's CDR3 is CSAQTGIYGYTF. The CDR3 region has the DNA TGCAGCGCCCAGACAGGGATCTATGGCTACACCTTC.

The chain links TRBV7-9 to TRBJ2-7; D remains unclear. CDR1 is SEHNR, CDR2 FQNEAQ, per germline (reference sequence). Deletions cut 5 bases from V and 2 bases from J, with 13 bases between. The CDR3 consists of 14 residues. Written as DNA, the CDR3 is TGTGCCAGCAGCGCCAGTGCGGTCACCTACGAGCAGTACTTC. It is translated as CASSASAVTYEQYF.

This sequence joins TRBV6-4 and TRBJ1-1; D not certain. V was pared by 5 bases and J by 0 bases, with 7 bases between. The CDR3 is 13 amino acids. CDR1 and CDR2 (germline): MRHNA, SNTAGT. The CDR3 nucleotides read TGTGCCAGCAGTCCGACACTGAACACTGAAGCTTTCTTT. This encodes CASSPTLNTEAFF.

The V gene is TRBV29-1, the J gene TRBJ1-1; the D is unclear. Germline V gene lookup returns CDR1 SQVTM and CDR2 ANQGSEA. The CDR3 length is 12 residues. The V end was cut by 5 bases, the J end by 3 bases, with 10 bases between. The CDR3 DNA reads TGCAGCGTTCACGGGTTGGACACTGAAGCTTTCTTT. It yields the protein CSVHGLDTEAFF.

This rearrangement joins TRBV7-9 to TRBJ1-1; D remains unclear. The CDR3 loop spans 15 amino acids. CDR1 SEHNR and CDR2 FQNEAQ come from the germline V gene (reference sequence). The V gene lost 0 bases and the J gene lost 5 bases, with 13 bases spanning the gap. CDR3 protein: CASSLAGGLGTEAFF. CDR3 DNA: TGTGCCAGCAGCTTAGCAGGCGGCCTGGGAACTGAAGCTTTCTTT.

The chain employs TRBV19 and TRBJ1-2; D gene uncertain. V was cut by 0 bases and J by 7 bases, with 12 bases left in between. The CDR3 runs 14 residues. Germline V lookup: CDR1 LNHDA, CDR2 SQIVND (reference sequence). The CDR3 here is CASSIDSIGIGYTF. DNA for the CDR3: TGTGCCAGTAGTATAGATTCCATTGGGATTGGCTACACCTTC.

This clone was observed a handful of times. The V gene is TRBV7-9, the J gene TRBJ2-1, with 12 bases identical to TRBD2. The trim removed 4 bases at V and 0 bases at J, leaving 7 bases unmatched. The V gene's germline CDR1 is SEHNR and CDR2 FQNEAQ (reference sequence). This CDR3 comprises 18 residues. CDR3 loop: CASSSGLAGLSSYNEQFF. The DNA for the CDR3 is TGTGCCAGCAGCTCCGGACTAGCGGGATTGAGCTCCTACAATGAGCAGTTCTTC. The full variable domain, rest sourced from reference TRBV7-9 and TRBJ2-1, is DTGVSQNPRHKITKRGQNVTFRCDPISEHNRLYWYRQTLGQGPEFLTYFQNEAQLEKSRLLSDRFSAERPKGSFSTLEIQRTEQGDSAMYLCASSSGLAGLSSYNEQFFGPGTRLTVL.

The J gene is TRBJ2-1, the V gene TRBV27, with 11 bases fitting TRBD2. V trimming: 6 bases; J trimming: 0 bases; junction bases outside the gene matches: 4. Germline V lookup: CDR1 MNHEY, CDR2 SMNVEV (reference sequence). The CDR3 is 16 amino acids. The CDR3 nucleotides read TGTGCCAGCAGCTCAACTAGCGGGAGCTCCTACAATGAGCAGTTCTTC. Translating it yields CASSSTSGSSYNEQFF.

Only one count was recorded for this clone. This chain uses TRBV5-1 with TRBJ2-2; 10 bases are a match to TRBD1. CDR3 length: 15 amino acids. Looked up from germline, CDR1 is SGHRS and CDR2 is YFSETQ. The trim removed 8 bases at V and 7 bases at J, leaving 11 bases unmatched. The CDR3 DNA reads TGCGCCAGTGGGACAGACAGGGGGCGGATCGGGGAGCTGTTTTTT. This gives the protein CASGTDRGRIGELFF.

The gene calls are TRBV7-2 and TRBJ1-2; D ambiguous. Trimming pared 1 base from V and 8 bases from J, leaving 20 bases between. CDR1 is SGHTA and CDR2 is FQGNSA in the germline V gene. The CDR3 sequence is 16 residues long. DNA for the CDR3: TGTGCCAGCAGCTTAGGATCGGCATGGGGAAGAGGCGGCTACACCTTC. It is translated as CASSLGSAWGRGGYTF.

This chain uses TRBV4-1 with TRBJ2-1, with 10 bases fitting TRBD2. Germline lookup yields CDR1 MGHRA and CDR2 YSYEKL. This CDR3 comprises 16 residues. After removal of 1 base from V and 7 bases from J, the junction contained 7 bases not matched to a gene. The CDR3 here is CASSQALAGDRNEQFF. As DNA, the CDR3 is TGCGCCAGCAGCCAAGCCCTAGCGGGAGATAGGAATGAGCAGTTCTTC.

The chain employs TRBV11-2 and TRBJ1-3, with a weak D call TRBD1 (5 bases). Germline V CDR1 and CDR2: SGHAT, FQNNGV. The length of the CDR3 is 16 residues. V lost 0 bases and J lost 0, with 9 bases in between. CDR3 sequence: CASSLDLGLSGNTIYF. CDR3 in DNA: TGTGCCAGCAGCTTAGATCTGGGGCTCTCTGGAAACACCATATATTTT.

This rearrangement joins TRBV5-1 to TRBJ2-6; TRBD2 matches at 15 bases. V lost 3 bases to trimming and J lost 0 bases; unmatched junction nucleotides: 4. CDR1 and CDR2 (germline): SGHRS, YFSETQ. CDR3 length: 19 residues. CDR3 protein: CASSWVGLAGGSGANVLTF. In DNA form, the CDR3 reads TGCGCCAGCAGCTGGGTGGGACTAGCGGGGGGCTCTGGGGCCAACGTCCTGACTTTC. The full variable domain, rest sourced from reference TRBV5-1 and TRBJ2-6, is KAGVTQTPRYLIKTRGQQVTLSCSPISGHRSVSWYQQTPGQGLQFLFEYFSETQRNKGNFPGRFSGRQFSNSRSEMNVSTLELGDSALYLCASSWVGLAGGSGANVLTFGAGSRLTVL.

The genes are TRBV28 and TRBJ1-5; D is unclear. V was shortened by 6 bases and J by 0 bases, with 21 bases between the two germline ends. The germline gives CDR1 MDHEN, CDR2 SYDVKM. The CDR3 covers 18 residues. The CDR3 coding sequence is TGTGCCAGCAGCCGGGCCGGGCAGGTAGTATATAGCAATCAGCCCCAGCATTTT. This gives the protein CASSRAGQVVYSNQPQHF.

This chain links TRBV19 with TRBJ2-3, with D possibly being TRBD1 (6 bases). CDR1 and CDR2 from the germline V gene are LNHDA and SQIVND (reference sequence). V was shortened by 6 bases and J by 0 bases, with 13 bases between the two germline ends. The CDR3 has 15 amino acids. CDR3 amino acids: CASSPTGRSTDTQYF. The DNA of the CDR3 is TGTGCCAGTAGCCCTACAGGGCGTAGCACAGATACGCAGTATTTT.

This rearrangement joins TRBV5-6 to TRBJ2-3; D call uncertain. V was cut by 2 bases and J by 1 base, with 5 bases left in between. The CDR3 sequence is 13 residues long. Looked up from germline, CDR1 is SGHDT and CDR2 is YYEEEE. In DNA, the CDR3 is TGTGCCAGCAGCTTTTGGGGCACAGATACGCAGTATTTT. Its protein product is CASSFWGTDTQYF.